This T cell receptor beta chain was profiled in a study of beta chain features in type 1 diabetes. Study details: Patients and healthy donors were similar in age, gender and cell yields. Overall study findings and caveats: Within each of all four CD4+ subsets, Type 1 diabetes patients had TCRB CDR3s that were moderately but significantly shorter.

The whole isolated RNA underwent reverse transcription, so sequencing captured expressed TCRB transcripts. Generated by immunoSEQ multiplex PCR, the TCRdb table keeps only in-frame clones and is missing some. The table has hundreds of thousands of clones, approximately 15% seen once. Notes on this clone: Its antigen is unidentified.

All of the sorted populations showed purity greater than 95%. CDR3 length: 14 amino acids. The trim removed 2 bases at V and 3 bases at J, leaving 4 bases unmatched. CDR1 and CDR2 (germline): SGHRS, YFSETQ. This clonotype was sampled from a man younger than 35 with type 1 diabetes. The gene calls are TRBV5-1 and TRBJ2-5; TRBD1 matches at 7 bases. Input material: naive CD4+ T cells from blood. The CDR3 sequence: CASSFGTAEETQYF. In DNA, the CDR3 is TGCGCCAGCAGCTTTGGGACAGCGGAAGAGACCCAGTACTTC.